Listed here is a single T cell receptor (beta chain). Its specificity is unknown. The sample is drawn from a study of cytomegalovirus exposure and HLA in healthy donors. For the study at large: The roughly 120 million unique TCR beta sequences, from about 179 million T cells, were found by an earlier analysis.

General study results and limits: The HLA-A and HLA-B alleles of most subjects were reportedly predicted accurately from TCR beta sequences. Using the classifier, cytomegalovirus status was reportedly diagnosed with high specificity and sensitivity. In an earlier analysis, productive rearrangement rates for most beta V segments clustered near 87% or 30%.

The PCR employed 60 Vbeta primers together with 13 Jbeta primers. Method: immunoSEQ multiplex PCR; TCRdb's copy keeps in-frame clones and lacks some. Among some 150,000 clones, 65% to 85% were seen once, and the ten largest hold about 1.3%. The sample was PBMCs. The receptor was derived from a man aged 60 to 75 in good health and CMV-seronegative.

The CDR3 region is CAWPKRDRGLETQYF. DNA of the CDR3: TGTGCCTGGCCTAAGAGGGACAGGGGTTTGGAGACCCAGTACTTC. The chain has TRBV30 and TRBJ2-5, with 10 bases lining up with TRBD1. The CDR3 has 15 residues. Losses at the gene ends were 5 bases for V and 5 bases for J; bases not matched to a gene: 11. From germline, CDR1 is GTSNPN and CDR2 SVGIG (reference sequence).